This record covers a single T cell receptor beta chain. Libraries were prepared by immunoSEQ multiplex PCR; TCRdb keeps only in-frame clonotypes and omits some of them. Seen here are 190,000 or so clones, 85% to 90% observed once, and the top ten hold less than 1.5%. This entry belongs to a study of blood T cell repertoires in COVID-19. This clonotype was obtained from a man aged 25 to 45 who had recovered from COVID-19. Sequenced sample: PBMCs or T cells enriched from blood (not recorded which).

The CDR3 sequence is CASSLWETYNSPLHF. In DNA, the CDR3 is TGTGCCAGCAGCTTGTGGGAGACCTATAATTCACCCCTCCACTTT. This chain connects TRBV5-5 to TRBJ1-6, with D uncertain. The V end lost 1 base, the J end lost 2 bases, and 7 bases lay between the germline ends. The germline V gene encodes CDR1 SGHKS and CDR2 YYEKEE (reference sequence). The CDR3 runs 15 residues. Full variable domain (rest looked up from reference TRBV5-5 and TRBJ1-6): DAGVTQSPTHLIKTRGQQVTLRCSPISGHKSVSWYQQVLGQGPQFIFQYYEKEERGRGNFPDRFSARQFPNYSSELNVNALLLGDSALYLCASSLWETYNSPLHFGNGTRLTVT.